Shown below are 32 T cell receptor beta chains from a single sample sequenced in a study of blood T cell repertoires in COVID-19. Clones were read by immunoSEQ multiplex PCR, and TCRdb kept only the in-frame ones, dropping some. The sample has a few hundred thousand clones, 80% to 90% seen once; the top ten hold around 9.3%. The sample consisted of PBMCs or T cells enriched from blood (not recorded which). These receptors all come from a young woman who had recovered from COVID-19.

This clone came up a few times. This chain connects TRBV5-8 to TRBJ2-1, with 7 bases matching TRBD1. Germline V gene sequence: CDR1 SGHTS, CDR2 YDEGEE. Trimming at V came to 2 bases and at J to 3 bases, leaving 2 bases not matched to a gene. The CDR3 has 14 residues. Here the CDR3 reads CASSLQGNYNEQFF. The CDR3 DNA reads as TGTGCCAGCAGCTTACAGGGGAACTACAATGAGCAGTTCTTC. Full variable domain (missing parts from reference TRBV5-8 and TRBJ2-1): EAGVTQSPTHLIKTRGQQATLRCSPISGHTSVYWYQQALGLGLQFLLWYDEGEERNRGNFPPRFSGRQFPNYSSELNVNALELEDSALYLCASSLQGNYNEQFFGPGTRLTVL.

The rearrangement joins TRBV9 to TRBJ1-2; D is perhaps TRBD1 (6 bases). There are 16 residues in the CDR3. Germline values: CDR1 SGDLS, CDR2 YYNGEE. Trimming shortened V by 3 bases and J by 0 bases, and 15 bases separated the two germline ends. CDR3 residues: CASSAGTGRANYGYTF. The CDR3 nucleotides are TGTGCCAGCAGCGCGGGAACAGGGAGAGCTAACTATGGCTACACCTTC.

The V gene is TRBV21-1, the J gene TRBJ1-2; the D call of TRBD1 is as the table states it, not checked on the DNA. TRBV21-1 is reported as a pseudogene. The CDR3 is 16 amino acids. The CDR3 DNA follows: TGTGCCAGCTATGGGCTTGGTTGCCCGACATACTATGGCTACACCTTC. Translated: CASYGLGCPTYYGYTF.

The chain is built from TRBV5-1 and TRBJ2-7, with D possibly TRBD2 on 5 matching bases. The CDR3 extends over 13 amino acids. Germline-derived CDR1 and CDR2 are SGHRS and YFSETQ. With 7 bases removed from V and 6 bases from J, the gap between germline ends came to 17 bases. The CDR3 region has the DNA TGCGCCAGCTCTTACGGGGAGAGGCCCGAGCAGTACTTC. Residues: CASSYGERPEQYF.

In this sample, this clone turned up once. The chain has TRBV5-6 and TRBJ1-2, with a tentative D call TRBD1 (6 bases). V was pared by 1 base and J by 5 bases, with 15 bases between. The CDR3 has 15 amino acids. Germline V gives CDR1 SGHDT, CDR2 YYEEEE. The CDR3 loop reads CASSLIGGQQYGYTF. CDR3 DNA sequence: TGTGCCAGCAGCTTGATCGGGGGGCAGCAGTATGGCTACACCTTC.

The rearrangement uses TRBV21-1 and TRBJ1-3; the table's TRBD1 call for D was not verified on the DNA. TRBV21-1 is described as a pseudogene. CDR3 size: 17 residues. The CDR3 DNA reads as TGTGCCAGCAGCAAAGTTTCTTCTGTAAAGGGGACAGACACCATATATTTT. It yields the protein CASSKVSSVKGTDTIYF.

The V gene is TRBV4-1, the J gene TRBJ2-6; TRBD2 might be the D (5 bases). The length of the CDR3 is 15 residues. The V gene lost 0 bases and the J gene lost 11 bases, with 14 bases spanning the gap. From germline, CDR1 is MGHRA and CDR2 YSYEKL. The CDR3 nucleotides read TGCGCCAGCAGCCAAGATGGAGACTCGGGATACGTCCTGACTTTC. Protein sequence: CASSQDGDSGYVLTF.

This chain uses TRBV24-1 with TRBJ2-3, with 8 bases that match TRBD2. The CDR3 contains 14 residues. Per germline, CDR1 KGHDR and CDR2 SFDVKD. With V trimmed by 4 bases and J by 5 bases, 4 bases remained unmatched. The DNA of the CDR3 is TGTGCCACCAGTGACGAGCGGGAGTTAGATACGCAGTATTTT. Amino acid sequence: CATSDERELDTQYF.

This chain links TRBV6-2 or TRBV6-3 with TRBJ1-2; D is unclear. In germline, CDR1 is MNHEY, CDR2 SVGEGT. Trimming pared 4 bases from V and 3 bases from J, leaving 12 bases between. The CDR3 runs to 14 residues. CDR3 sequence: CASSSTWADYGYTF. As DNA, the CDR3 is TGTGCCAGCAGTTCTACCTGGGCAGACTATGGCTACACCTTC.

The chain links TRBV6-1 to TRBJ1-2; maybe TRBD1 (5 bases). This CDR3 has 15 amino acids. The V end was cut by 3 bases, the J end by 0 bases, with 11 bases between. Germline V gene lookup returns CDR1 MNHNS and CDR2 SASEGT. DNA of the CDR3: TGTGCCAGCAGTGAGATGGGGGGGGCTAACTATGGCTACACCTTC. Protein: CASSEMGGANYGYTF.

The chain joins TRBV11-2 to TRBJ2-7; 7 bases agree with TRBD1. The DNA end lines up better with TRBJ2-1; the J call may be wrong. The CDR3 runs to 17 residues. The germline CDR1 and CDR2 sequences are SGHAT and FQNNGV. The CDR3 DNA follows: TGTGCCAGCAGCCCCCCAACAGGGGCCAATCGAAGGAATGAGCAGTTCTTC. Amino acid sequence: CASSPPTGANRRNEQFF.

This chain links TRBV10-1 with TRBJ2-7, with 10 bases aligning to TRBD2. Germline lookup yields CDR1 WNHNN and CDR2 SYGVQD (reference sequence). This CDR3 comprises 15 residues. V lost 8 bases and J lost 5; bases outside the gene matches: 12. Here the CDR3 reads CASLTSSGRFNEQYF. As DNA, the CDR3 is TGCGCCAGCCTCACCTCTAGCGGGAGATTCAACGAGCAGTACTTC.

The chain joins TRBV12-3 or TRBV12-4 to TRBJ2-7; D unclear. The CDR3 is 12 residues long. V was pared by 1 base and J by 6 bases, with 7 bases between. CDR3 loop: CASSLGPSEQYF. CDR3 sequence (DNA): TGTGCCAGCAGTTTAGGGCCTAGCGAGCAGTACTTC.

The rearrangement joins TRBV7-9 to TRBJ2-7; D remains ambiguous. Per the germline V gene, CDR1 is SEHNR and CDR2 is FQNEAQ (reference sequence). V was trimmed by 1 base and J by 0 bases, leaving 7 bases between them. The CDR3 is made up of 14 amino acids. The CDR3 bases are TGTGCCAGCAGCTTAGGGCCTAGCTCCTACGAGCAGTACTTC. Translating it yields CASSLGPSSYEQYF.

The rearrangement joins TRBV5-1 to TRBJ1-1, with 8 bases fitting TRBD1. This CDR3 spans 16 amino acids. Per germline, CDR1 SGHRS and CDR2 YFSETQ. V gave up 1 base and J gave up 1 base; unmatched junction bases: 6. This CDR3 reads CASSLPQGVRNTEAFF. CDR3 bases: TGCGCCAGCAGCTTGCCACAGGGGGTCAGGAACACTGAAGCTTTCTTT. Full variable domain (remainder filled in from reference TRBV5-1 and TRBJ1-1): KAGVTQTPRYLIKTRGQQVTLSCSPISGHRSVSWYQQTPGQGLQFLFEYFSETQRNKGNFPGRFSGRQFSNSRSEMNVSTLELGDSALYLCASSLPQGVRNTEAFFGQGTRLTVV.

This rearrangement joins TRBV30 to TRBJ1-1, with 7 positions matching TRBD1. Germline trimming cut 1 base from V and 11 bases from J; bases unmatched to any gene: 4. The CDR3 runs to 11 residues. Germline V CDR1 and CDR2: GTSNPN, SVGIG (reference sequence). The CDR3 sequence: CAWSATGVAFF. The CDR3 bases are TGTGCCTGGAGTGCTACAGGGGTTGCTTTCTTT.

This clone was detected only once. CDR3 amino acids: CARERGSHYNEQFF. Here the CDR3 DNA reads TGTGCCAGGGAGCGGGGAAGCCACTACAATGAGCAGTTCTTC. The rearrangement joins TRBV6-4 to TRBJ2-1, with 7 bases aligning to TRBD2. This CDR3 contains 14 residues. V lost 9 bases and J lost 3; bases outside the gene matches: 8. CDR1 is MRHNA, CDR2 SNTAGT, per germline.

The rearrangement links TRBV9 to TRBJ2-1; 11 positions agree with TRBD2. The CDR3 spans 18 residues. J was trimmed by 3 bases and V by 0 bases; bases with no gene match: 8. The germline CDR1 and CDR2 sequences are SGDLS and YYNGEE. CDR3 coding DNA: TGTGCCAGCAGCGTAGAAGGGACTAGCGGCCTTAACTACAATGAGCAGTTCTTC. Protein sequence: CASSVEGTSGLNYNEQFF.

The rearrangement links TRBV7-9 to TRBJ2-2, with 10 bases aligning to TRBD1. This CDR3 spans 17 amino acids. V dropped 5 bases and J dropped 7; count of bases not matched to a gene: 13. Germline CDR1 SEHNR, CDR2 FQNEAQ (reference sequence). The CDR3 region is CASSPSYDRGLGGELFF. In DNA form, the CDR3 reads TGTGCCAGCAGCCCCTCTTATGACAGGGGGCTCGGCGGGGAGCTGTTTTTT.

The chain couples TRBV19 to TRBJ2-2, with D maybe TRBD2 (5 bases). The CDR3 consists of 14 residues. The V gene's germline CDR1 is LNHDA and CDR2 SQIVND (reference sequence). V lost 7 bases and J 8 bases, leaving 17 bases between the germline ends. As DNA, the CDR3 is TGTGCCAGTACCCCCATCGGACTTCGGGGGGAGCTGTTTTTT. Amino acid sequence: CASTPIGLRGELFF.

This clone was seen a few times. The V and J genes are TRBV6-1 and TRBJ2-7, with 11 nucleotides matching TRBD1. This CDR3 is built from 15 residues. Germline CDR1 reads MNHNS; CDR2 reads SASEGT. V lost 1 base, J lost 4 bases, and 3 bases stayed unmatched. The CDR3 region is CASSEGGTGGYEQYF. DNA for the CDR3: TGTGCCAGCAGTGAAGGAGGGACAGGGGGGTACGAGCAGTACTTC.

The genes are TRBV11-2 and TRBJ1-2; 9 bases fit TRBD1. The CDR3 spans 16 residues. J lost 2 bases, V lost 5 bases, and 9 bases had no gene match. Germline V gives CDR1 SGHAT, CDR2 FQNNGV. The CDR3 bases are TGTGCCAGCAGCGTCAACAGGGGGCAGGGGAACTATGGCTACACCTTC. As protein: CASSVNRGQGNYGYTF.

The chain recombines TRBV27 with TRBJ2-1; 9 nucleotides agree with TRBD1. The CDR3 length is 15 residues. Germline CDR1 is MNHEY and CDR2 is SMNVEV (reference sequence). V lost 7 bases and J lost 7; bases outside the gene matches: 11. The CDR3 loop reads CASTPGTGIWNEQFF. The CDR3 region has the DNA TGTGCCAGCACACCCGGGACAGGGATTTGGAATGAGCAGTTCTTC.

CDR3 in amino acids: CASSAKGTGGLNTEAFF. DNA for the CDR3: TGTGCCAGCAGTGCAAAGGGGACAGGGGGCTTAAACACTGAAGCTTTCTTT. The chain recombines TRBV6-4 with TRBJ1-1, with 12 bases aligning to TRBD1. The CDR3 loop spans 17 amino acids. With 4 bases clipped from V and 2 bases from J, the junction kept 8 bases outside the gene matches. Germline V gives CDR1 MRHNA, CDR2 SNTAGT.

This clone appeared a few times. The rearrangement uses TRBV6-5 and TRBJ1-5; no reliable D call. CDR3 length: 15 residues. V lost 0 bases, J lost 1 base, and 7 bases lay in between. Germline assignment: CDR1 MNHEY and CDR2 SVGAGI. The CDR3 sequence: CASSYSRVSNQPQHF. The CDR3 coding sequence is TGTGCCAGCAGTTACTCACGGGTCAGCAATCAGCCCCAGCATTTT.

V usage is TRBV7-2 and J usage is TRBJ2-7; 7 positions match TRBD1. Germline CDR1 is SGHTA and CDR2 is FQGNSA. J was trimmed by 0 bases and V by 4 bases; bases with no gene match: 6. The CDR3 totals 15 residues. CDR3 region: CASSWNRGSSYEQYF. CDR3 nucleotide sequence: TGTGCCAGCAGCTGGAACAGGGGAAGCTCCTACGAGCAGTACTTC.

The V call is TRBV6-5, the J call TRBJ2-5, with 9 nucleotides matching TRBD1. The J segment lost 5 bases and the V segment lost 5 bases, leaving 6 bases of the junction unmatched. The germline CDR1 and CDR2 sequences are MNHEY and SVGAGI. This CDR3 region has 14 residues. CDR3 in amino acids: CASSKNGQGETQYF. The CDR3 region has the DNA TGTGCCAGCAGTAAAAATGGACAGGGGGAGACCCAGTACTTC.

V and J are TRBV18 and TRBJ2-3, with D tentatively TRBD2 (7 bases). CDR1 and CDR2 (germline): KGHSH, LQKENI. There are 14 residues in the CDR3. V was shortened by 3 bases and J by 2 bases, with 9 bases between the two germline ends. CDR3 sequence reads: CASSPGGPTDTQYF. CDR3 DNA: TGTGCCAGCTCACCGGGGGGGCCCACAGATACGCAGTATTTT.

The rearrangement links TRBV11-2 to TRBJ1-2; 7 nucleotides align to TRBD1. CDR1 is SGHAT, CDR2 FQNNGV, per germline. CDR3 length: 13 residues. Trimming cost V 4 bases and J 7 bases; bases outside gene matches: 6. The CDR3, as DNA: TGTGCCAGCAGCTCTACAGGGGACTCTGGCTACACCTTC. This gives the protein CASSSTGDSGYTF.

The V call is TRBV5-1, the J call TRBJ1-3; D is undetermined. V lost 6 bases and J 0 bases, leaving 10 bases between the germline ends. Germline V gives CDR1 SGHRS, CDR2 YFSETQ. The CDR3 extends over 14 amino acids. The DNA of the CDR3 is TGCGCCAGCACGGAACTAGGCTCTGGAAACACCATATATTTT. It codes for CASTELGSGNTIYF.

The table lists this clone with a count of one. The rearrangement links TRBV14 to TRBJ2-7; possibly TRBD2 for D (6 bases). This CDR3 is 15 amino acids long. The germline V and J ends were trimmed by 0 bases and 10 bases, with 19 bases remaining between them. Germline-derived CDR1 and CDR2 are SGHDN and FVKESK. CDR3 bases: TGTGCCAGCAGCCAAGACCGGGGACTGAGACCATTACAGTACTTC. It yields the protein CASSQDRGLRPLQYF. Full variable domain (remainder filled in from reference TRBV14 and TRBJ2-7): EAGVTQFPSHSVIEKGQTVTLRCDPISGHDNLYWYRRVMGKEIKFLLHFVKESKQDESGMPNNRFLAERTGGTYSTLKVQPAELEDSGVYFCASSQDRGLRPLQYFGPGTRLTVT.

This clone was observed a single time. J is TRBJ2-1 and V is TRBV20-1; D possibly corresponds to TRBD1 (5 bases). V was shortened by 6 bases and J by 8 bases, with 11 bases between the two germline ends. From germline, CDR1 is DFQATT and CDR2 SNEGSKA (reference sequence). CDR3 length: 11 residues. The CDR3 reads CSAFWGDEQFF. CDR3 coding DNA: TGCAGTGCCTTTTGGGGCGATGAGCAGTTCTTC.